Listed below are T cell receptor beta chains from one sample, sequenced in a study of monozygotic twins with inflammatory bowel disease. Each CDR3 protein gets one entry in TCRdb, which reprocessed the 5' RACE reads and gives no DNA. The sample holds 350,000 to 500,000 distinct CDR3 sequences. Material for sequencing was blood. The receptors originated from a human donor with ulcerative colitis or Crohn's disease, or a healthy co-twin of an affected twin (not recorded which). The CDR3 runs from the conserved cysteine through the conserved F or W.

TRBV5-6	15	TRBJ1-1	CASSFFQIRRIEAFF
TRBV5-1	14	TRBJ1-3	CASTTSPSGNTIYF
TRBV20-1	16	TRBJ2-1	CSAHKVTSGGFREQFF
TRBV24-1	19	TRBJ2-2	CATSDLEGRAGGNTGELFF
TRBV2	15	TRBJ2-1	CASSPERAGDNEQFF
TRBV5-6	12	TRBJ2-3	CASSLDLYTQYF
TRBV19	14	TRBJ1-1	CASSMTGGNTEAFF
TRBV7-2	15	TRBJ1-5	CASSLVGTGNQPQHF
TRBV11-2	15	TRBJ2-3	CASSPPAGEVDTQYF
TRBV29-1	11	TRBJ1-1	CSVGMNTEAFF
TRBV5-6	17	TRBJ2-1	CASSLESGGGGWNEQFF
TRBV7-9	13	TRBJ2-1	CASSLVGEDEQFF
TRBV10-3	17	TRBJ2-1	CAISESGGQGDYNEQFF
TRBV4-2	16	TRBJ2-1	CASSQDPEPQSREQFF
TRBV12-3/TRBV12-4	15	TRBJ2-2	CASMVGLPNTGELFF
TRBV29-1	12	TRBJ2-1	CSVYGQGSEQFF
TRBV27	13	TRBJ1-2	CASSSRGALGYTF
TRBV4-3	14	TRBJ2-1	CASSPRAINNEQFF
TRBV29-1	13	TRBJ2-3	CSVERPPTDTQYF
TRBV7-2	16	TRBJ2-1	CASSLGGSGIWNEQFF
TRBV25-1	13	TRBJ2-2	CASRNRDTGELFF
TRBV5-1	16	TRBJ2-1	CASSGGGLAGVNEQFF
TRBV30	13	TRBJ1-5	CAWSAGSNQPQHF